The text below deals with one T cell receptor beta chain. What it recognizes is unknown. V lost 2 bases and J 0 bases, leaving 11 bases between the germline ends. The CDR3 spans 15 residues. CDR1 is SQVTM, CDR2 ANQGSEA, per germline. A multiplex PCR was run with 60 Vbeta primers and 13 Jbeta primers. The protocol was immunoSEQ multiplex PCR, while the TCRdb copy is restricted to in-frame clones and leaves out a portion. The sample carries approximately 140,000 clones, over 60% recorded once. This entry is derived from a study of cytomegalovirus exposure and HLA in healthy donors. General observations from the study: For TCR beta chains, V- and J-gene trimming was later linked to a missense DCLRE1C variant. Further analysis was carried out later, and it showed several of the most significant clusters appearing linked to common viral pathogens.

This chain joins TRBV29-1 and TRBJ1-3; D is unresolved. The TCR was taken from a man aged 40-49 years in good health and CMV-seropositive. Input material: PBMCs. Written as DNA, the CDR3 is TGCAGCGTTGAAACCAGTCGACTCTCTGGAAACACCATATATTTT. As protein: CSVETSRLSGNTIYF.